Following are 4 T cell receptor beta chains from one sample sequenced in a study of T cell changes during pregnancy in multiple sclerosis. Profiled with immunoSEQ multiplex PCR; TCRdb holds only in-frame clones, not every one. This sample has under 95,000 clones, with 93% found just once. Sample: peripheral blood, taken in the second trimester of pregnancy. Receptors were obtained from a female donor in good health, enrolled as a control in a pregnancy study.

The chain couples TRBV19 to TRBJ1-6; 7 bases align to TRBD1. This CDR3 comprises 18 residues. Germline CDR1 and CDR2: LNHDA and SQIVND (reference sequence). V lost 3 bases to trimming and J lost 0 bases; unmatched junction nucleotides: 8. The CDR3, as DNA: TGTGCCAGTAGTATCGGACAGGCCCCGAGCTCCTATAATTCACCCCTCCACTTT. Translating gives CASSIGQAPSSYNSPLHF.

The CDR3 DNA sequence: TGCAGCGTAACCTTAAGGGGCTCCAATCAGCCCCAGCATTTT. Protein sequence: CSVTLRGSNQPQHF. J is TRBJ1-5 and V is TRBV29-1; maybe TRBD1 (5 bases). Trimming cost V 6 bases and J 3 bases, with 15 bases left between them. CDR3 length: 14 residues. In germline, CDR1 is SQVTM, CDR2 ANQGSEA.

The gene calls are TRBV9 and TRBJ2-1; weak D call: TRBD2 (5 bases). CDR3 size: 14 residues. Germline V lookup: CDR1 SGDLS, CDR2 YYNGEE. The V end lost 0 bases, the J end lost 5 bases, and 9 bases lay between the germline ends. CDR3 nucleotide sequence: TGTGCCAGCAGCGTAGGGATGAGGGACAATGAGCAGTTCTTC. As protein: CASSVGMRDNEQFF.

This chain links TRBV4-3 with TRBJ1-1; D ambiguous. CDR3 length: 15 residues. The germline CDR1 and CDR2 sequences are LGHNA and YSLEER. V lost 0 bases and J lost 1, with 9 bases in between. CDR3 sequence: CASSQDAGRNTEAFF. CDR3 bases: TGCGCCAGCAGCCAAGACGCGGGGAGGAACACTGAAGCTTTCTTT.